A single TCR beta chain is shown here with its context. This sample was included in a study of control samples from healthy donors and cancer patients. Only in-frame clones appear in the TCRdb table, and some are missing; sequencing was by immunoSEQ multiplex PCR. Of 400,000 to 450,000 clones listed, roughly 90% were seen once; the top ten hold about 6.3%. Trimming took 6 bases from V and 10 from J; bases not matched to a gene: 8. Germline loops: CDR1 WNHNN, CDR2 SYGVQD (reference sequence). The CDR3 extends over 14 amino acids. The clonotype was recovered from a man aged 40-49 years with head and neck cancer. The sequenced material came from PBMCs. The chain employs TRBV10-1 and TRBJ1-6, with 8 bases aligning to TRBD1. The CDR3 reads CASSVDRENSPLHF. DNA for the CDR3: TGCGCCAGCAGCGTGGACAGGGAGAACTCACCCCTCCACTTT.